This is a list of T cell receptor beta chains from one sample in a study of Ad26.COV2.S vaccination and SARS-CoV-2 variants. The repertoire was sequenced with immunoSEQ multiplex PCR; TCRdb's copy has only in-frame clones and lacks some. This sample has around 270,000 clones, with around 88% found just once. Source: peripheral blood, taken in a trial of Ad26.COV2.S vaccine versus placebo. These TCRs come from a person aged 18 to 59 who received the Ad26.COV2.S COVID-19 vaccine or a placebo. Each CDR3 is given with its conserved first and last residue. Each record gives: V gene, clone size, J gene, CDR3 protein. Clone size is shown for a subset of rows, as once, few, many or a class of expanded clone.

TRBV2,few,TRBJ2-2,CASTGLFGELFF
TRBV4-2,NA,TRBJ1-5,CASSPRRGNSNQPQHF
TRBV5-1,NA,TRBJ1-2,CASSLDRRQGNGYTF
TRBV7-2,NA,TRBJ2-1,CASSEVGTGRYNEQFF
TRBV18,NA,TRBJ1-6,CASSSRGQNNSPLHF
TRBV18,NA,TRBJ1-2,CASSPRPPTGSHYGYTF
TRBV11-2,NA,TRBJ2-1,CATRSSGGASYNEQFF
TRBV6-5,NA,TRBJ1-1,CASRTWLTYTEAFF
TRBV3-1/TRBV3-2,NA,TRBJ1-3,CASSQEEGTDGNTIYF
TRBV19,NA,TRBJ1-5,CASNQASNQPQHF
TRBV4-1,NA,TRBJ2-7,CASSQDPAFGSYEQYF
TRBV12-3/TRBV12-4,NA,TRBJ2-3,CASILIAGGTQYF
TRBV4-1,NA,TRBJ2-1,CASSQGLAPAYNEQFF
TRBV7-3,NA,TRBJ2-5,CASSLNSGRLETQYF
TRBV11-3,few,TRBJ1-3,CASSLTGTGSGNTIYF
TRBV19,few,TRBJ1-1,CASSTGITEAFF
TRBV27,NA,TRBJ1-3,CASSGRGRGNTIYF
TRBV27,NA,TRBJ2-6,CASSITPDSSGANVLTF
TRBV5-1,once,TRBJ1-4,CASSLKSRLSTNEKLFF
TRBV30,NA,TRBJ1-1,CAWSEQSPEAFF
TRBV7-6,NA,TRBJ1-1,CASSSTTGHRNTEAFF
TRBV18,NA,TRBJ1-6,CASSRDRVGSPLHF
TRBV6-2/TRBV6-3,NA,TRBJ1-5,CASSYFGLRGFSPQHF
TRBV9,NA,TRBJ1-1,CASSDDRGRDTEAFF
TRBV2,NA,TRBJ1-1,CASSEAGDRVAEAFF
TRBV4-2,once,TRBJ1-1,CASSHDLFSTDGAEAFF
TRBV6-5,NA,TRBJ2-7,CASSGNRADLEQYF
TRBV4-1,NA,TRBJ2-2,CASSQGDRGLGELFF
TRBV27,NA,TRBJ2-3,CASSLDGTSGRLDTQYF
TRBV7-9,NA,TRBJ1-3,CASSLGGASGNTIYF
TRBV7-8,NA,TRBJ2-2,CASSSLASIGELFF